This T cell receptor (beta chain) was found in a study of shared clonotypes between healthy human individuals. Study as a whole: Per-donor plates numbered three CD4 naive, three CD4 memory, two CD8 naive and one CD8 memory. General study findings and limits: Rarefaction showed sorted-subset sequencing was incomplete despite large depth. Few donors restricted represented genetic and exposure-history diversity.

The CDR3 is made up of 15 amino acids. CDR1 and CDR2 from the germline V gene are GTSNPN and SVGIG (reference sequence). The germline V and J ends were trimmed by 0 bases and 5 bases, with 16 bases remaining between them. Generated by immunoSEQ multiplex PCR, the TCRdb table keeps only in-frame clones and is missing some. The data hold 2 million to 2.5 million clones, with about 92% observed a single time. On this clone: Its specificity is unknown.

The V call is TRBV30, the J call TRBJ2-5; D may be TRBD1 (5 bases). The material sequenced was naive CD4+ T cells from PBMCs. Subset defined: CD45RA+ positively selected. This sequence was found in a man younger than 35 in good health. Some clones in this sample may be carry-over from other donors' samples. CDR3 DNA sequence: TGTGCCTGGAGTGTACCAGGGAAGTCTAGGGAGACCCAGTACTTC. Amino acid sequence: CAWSVPGKSRETQYF.